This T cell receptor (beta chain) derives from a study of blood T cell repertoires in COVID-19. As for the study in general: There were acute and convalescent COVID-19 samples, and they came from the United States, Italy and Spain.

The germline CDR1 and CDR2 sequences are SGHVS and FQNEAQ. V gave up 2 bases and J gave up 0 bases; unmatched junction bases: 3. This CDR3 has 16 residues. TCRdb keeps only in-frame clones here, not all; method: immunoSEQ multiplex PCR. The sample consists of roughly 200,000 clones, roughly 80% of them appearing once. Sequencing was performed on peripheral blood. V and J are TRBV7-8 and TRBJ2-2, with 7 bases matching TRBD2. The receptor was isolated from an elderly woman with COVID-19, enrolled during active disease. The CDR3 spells CASSLSGGTNTGELFF. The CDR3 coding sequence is TGTGCCAGCAGCTTATCGGGGGGAACGAACACCGGGGAGCTGTTTTTT.